A single sample is the source of the 26 T cell receptor beta chains below, sequenced in a study of blood T cells in healthy people across ages. With a J-beta primer mix and a sample-barcoded 5' primer, a second PCR ran about 7 to 12 cycles. In TCRdb, the 5' RACE reads were re-called with MiXCR into one record per CDR3 protein. The sample consists of 1 million or so distinct CDR3 sequences, 35% to 50% of them appearing once. Sequenced: blood. These receptors originate from a woman in her sixties or seventies in good health.

The chain couples TRBV15 to TRBJ2-7; maybe TRBD2 (6 bases). This CDR3 comprises 18 residues. V was cut by 0 bases and J by 4 bases, with 22 bases left in between. The germline gives CDR1 LNHNV, CDR2 YYDKDF (reference sequence). The CDR3 nucleotides read TGTGCCACCAGCAGAGAGCGGGGATTCGGAGACTGGGGATACGAGCAGTACTTC. This codes for CATSRERGFGDWGYEQYF.

This rearrangement joins TRBV4-1 to TRBJ2-7, with 9 bases lining up with TRBD1. V shed 2 bases, J shed 2 bases, and the junction held 10 bases outside the gene matches. The CDR3 is 17 amino acids. Per germline, CDR1 MGHRA and CDR2 YSYEKL. In nucleotides, the CDR3 is TGCGCCAGCAGCCAACGTCAGGGGAGGGACAGGGCCTACGAGCAGTACTTC. Protein: CASSQRQGRDRAYEQYF.

This clonotype has a handful of counts. CDR3 sequence: CASSQGRLARDEFF. The DNA of the CDR3 is TGTGCCAGCAGCCAAGGAAGACTAGCAAGGGATGAGTTCTTC. V gene TRBV3-1 combines with J gene TRBJ2-1, with 7 bases fitting TRBD2. CDR1 and CDR2 (germline): LGHDT, YNNKEL (reference sequence). This CDR3 contains 14 residues. Trimming cost V 1 base and J 14 bases; bases outside gene matches: 11.

This clonotype was counted a few times. This sequence joins TRBV14 and TRBJ2-1, with 8 bases lining up with TRBD2. The CDR3 has 14 residues. Trimming took 5 bases from V and 5 from J; bases not matched to a gene: 5. The germline gives CDR1 SGHDN, CDR2 FVKESK. The CDR3 DNA follows: TGTGCCAGCAGCTGGCTAGCGGGCAACAATGAGCAGTTCTTC. Translating it yields CASSWLAGNNEQFF.

Concerning this clonotype itself: The germline gene is not matched at one end of the junction; a read error may be the cause. This chain links TRBV29-1 with TRBJ2-3; D is possibly TRBD1 (5 bases). The CDR3 contains 13 residues. Germline assignment: CDR1 SQVTM and CDR2 ANQGSEA. In DNA form, the CDR3 reads TGCAGCGTTCCTCAGGTTGGGGCAGATATGCAGTATTTT. Its translation: CSVPQVGADMQYF.

This clonotype was seen more than once but under ten times. The rearrangement links TRBV9 to TRBJ1-5, with no clear D. The CDR3 runs to 15 residues. The germline gives CDR1 SGDLS, CDR2 YYNGEE. V dropped 0 bases and J dropped 4 bases, with 11 bases sitting between them. CDR3 nucleotide sequence: TGTGCCAGCAGCGTAGGCGGCGGCATGAATCAGCCCCAGCATTTT. It translates to CASSVGGGMNQPQHF.

This clonotype was counted once. The V and J genes are TRBV24-1 and TRBJ2-1; no reliable D call. V was cut by 12 bases and J by 0 bases, with 17 bases left in between. The germline CDR1 and CDR2 sequences are KGHDR and SFDVKD. This CDR3 has 15 amino acids. In nucleotides, the CDR3 is TGTGCCCTCAATCGGCTCGGAAGCTCCTACAATGAGCAGTTCTTC. Translation gives CALNRLGSSYNEQFF.

This chain uses TRBV28 with TRBJ2-3; TRBD2 is a possible D gene (5 bases). The germline CDR1 and CDR2 sequences are MDHEN and SYDVKM. CDR3 length: 20 residues. Trimming stripped 4 bases from V and 6 bases from J, with 32 bases between. As DNA, the CDR3 is TGTGCCAGCAGTTCTAGGGCCCACAGCGGCGGGCGGGCCCATAAGGATACGCAGTATTTT. It yields the protein CASSSRAHSGGRAHKDTQYF.

This clonotype was observed a few times. This chain's CDR3 is CASSVTANTEAFF. The CDR3 coding sequence is TGTGCCAGCAGTGTGACAGCGAACACTGAAGCTTTCTTT. The rearrangement links TRBV12-3 or TRBV12-4 to TRBJ1-1; D might be TRBD1 (5 bases). Trimming shortened V by 5 bases and J by 1 base, and 8 bases separated the two germline ends. The CDR3 length is 13 residues.

This clonotype has ten or more counts. This chain connects TRBV25-1 to TRBJ2-1, with 9 bases matching TRBD1. This CDR3 contains 16 residues. Germline CDR1 reads MGHDK; CDR2 reads SYGVNS. V trimming: 3 bases; J trimming: 4 bases; junction bases outside the gene matches: 7. The CDR3 bases are TGTGCCAGCAGTGACCCGGGACAGGGACCATACAATGAGCAGTTCTTC. The encoded protein is CASSDPGQGPYNEQFF. Supplemented by reference TRBV25-1 and TRBJ2-1, the full variable domain reads EADIYQTPRYLVIGTGKKITLECSQTMGHDKMYWYQQDPGMELHLIHYSYGVNSTEKGDLSSESTVSRIRTEHFPLTLESARPSHTSQYLCASSDPGQGPYNEQFFGPGTRLTVL.

This rearrangement joins TRBV11-3 to TRBJ2-7; D tentatively reads TRBD1 or TRBD2 (5 bases each). The CDR3 is 14 amino acids. Germline V gene data show CDR1 as SGHNT and CDR2 as YENEEA. Trimming shortened V by 1 base and J by 6 bases, and 13 bases separated the two germline ends. CDR3 protein: CASSLGDGVGEQYF. The CDR3 coding sequence is TGTGCCAGCAGCTTAGGGGACGGAGTCGGCGAGCAGTACTTC.

J is TRBJ2-4 and V is TRBV5-6; 10 bases align to TRBD1. The last part of the DNA fits TRBJ2-7 better; the J call may be wrong. This CDR3 has 15 amino acids. Germline-derived CDR1 and CDR2 are SGHDT and YYEEEE. In nucleotides, the CDR3 is TGTGCCAGCAGCTGGACAGGGGGATGGGACTACGAGCAGTACTTC. It encodes CASSWTGGWDYEQYF.

This clonotype was observed a handful of times. This sequence joins TRBV10-3 and TRBJ2-7; TRBD2 aligns across 9 bases. With 3 bases clipped from V and 2 bases from J, the junction kept 5 bases outside the gene matches. CDR1 and CDR2 from the germline V gene are ENHRY and SYGVKD. This CDR3 is built from 15 residues. CDR3 in DNA: TGTGCCATCAGTGAACTAGCGGGTTCTACCTACGAGCAGTACTTC. Amino acid sequence: CAISELAGSTYEQYF.

The CDR3 DNA is TGTGCCAGCAATACAGGGGGTGGCTACACCTTC. Translation gives CASNTGGGYTF. The V gene is TRBV12-3 or TRBV12-4, the J gene TRBJ1-2, with 8 bases aligning to TRBD1. After removal of 7 bases from V and 7 bases from J, the junction contained 2 bases not matched to a gene. The CDR3 is 11 amino acids.

This clonotype has just a few counts. CDR3 nucleotide sequence: TGTGCCAGCAGTTGGGGCACGGATGTAGGCTCCTACGAGCAGTACTTC. Its protein is CASSWGTDVGSYEQYF. The chain employs TRBV27 and TRBJ2-7; a weak D match, TRBD1 (5 bases). CDR1 is MNHEY and CDR2 is SMNVEV in the germline V gene (reference sequence). The CDR3 consists of 16 residues. Trimming cost V 4 bases and J 0 bases, with 16 bases left between them.

This sequence joins TRBV3-1 and TRBJ1-2, with D uncertain. The germline V gene has CDR1 LGHDT and CDR2 YNNKEL (reference sequence). The CDR3 covers 14 residues. Trimming pared 6 bases from V and 2 bases from J, leaving 13 bases between. CDR3 protein: CASSPVPGNYGYTF. In nucleotides, the CDR3 is TGTGCCAGCAGTCCCGTCCCGGGGAACTATGGCTACACCTTC.

This clonotype has just a few counts. This sequence joins TRBV4-2 and TRBJ1-4, with D maybe TRBD1 (5 bases). Germline V CDR1 and CDR2: LGHNA, YNFKEQ. With 1 base removed from V and 2 bases from J, the gap between germline ends came to 11 bases. This CDR3 is built from 16 residues. In DNA, the CDR3 is TGTGCCAGCAGCCAAGGGGCCCCAGGGACTAATGAAAAACTGTTTTTT. Protein: CASSQGAPGTNEKLFF.

This clonotype was detected only a few times. The chain uses TRBV29-1 and TRBJ2-5; TRBD1 matches at 8 bases. CDR1 is SQVTM and CDR2 is ANQGSEA in the germline V gene. V shed 7 bases and J 5 bases; nucleotides not matched to a gene: 6. The CDR3 length is 12 residues. The CDR3, as DNA: TGCAGCGGAAGAGGACAGGGTGAGACCCAGTACTTC. Amino acids: CSGRGQGETQYF.

This clonotype occurred a few times. This chain links TRBV29-1 with TRBJ2-3; 9 positions match TRBD2. In germline, CDR1 is SQVTM, CDR2 ANQGSEA. The CDR3 covers 15 residues. V was pared by 1 base and J by 6 bases, with 8 bases of the junction left unmatched. CDR3 amino acids: CSVEAVGLAYDTQYF. For the CDR3, the DNA is TGCAGCGTTGAAGCGGTGGGACTAGCATACGATACGCAGTATTTT.

This clonotype was detected a few times. The rearrangement uses TRBV7-9 and TRBJ2-1; D is possibly TRBD2 (5 bases). Germline CDR1 SEHNR, CDR2 FQNEAQ (reference sequence). With 5 bases removed from V and 5 bases from J, the gap between germline ends came to 16 bases. The CDR3 runs to 15 residues. The CDR3, as DNA: TGTGCCAGCAGCATCCTAGTAGGCGGGCACAATGAGCAGTTCTTC. It is translated as CASSILVGGHNEQFF.

This clonotype was found many times. The chain links TRBV7-2 to TRBJ2-7, with 7 bases identical to TRBD1. The CDR3 length is 15 residues. V shed 3 bases and J 0 bases; nucleotides not matched to a gene: 5. CDR1 SGHTA and CDR2 FQGNSA come from the germline V gene. The CDR3 region is CASSLRGPSSYEQYF. The CDR3 nucleotides are TGTGCCAGCAGCTTGAGGGGGCCTTCCTCCTACGAGCAGTACTTC.

This clonotype was counted a single time. This may be a read error: a much more frequent sequence differs by one nucleotide. The chain links TRBV11-2 to TRBJ2-4; D is unclear. This CDR3 region has 15 residues. Germline loops: CDR1 SGHAT, CDR2 FQNNGV. CDR3 nucleotide sequence: TGTGTCAGCAGCCCAGAGGTCTCAGTCCTTAGCATTCAGTACTTC. Residues: CVSSPEVSVLSIQYF.

The chain joins TRBV20-1 to TRBJ2-1; D not resolved. Trimming shortened V by 3 bases and J by 3 bases, and 15 bases separated the two germline ends. The CDR3 consists of 15 residues. The germline V gene encodes CDR1 DFQATT and CDR2 SNEGSKA (reference sequence). CDR3 DNA sequence: TGCAGTGCTAGCCGGTTTGAGGCCGGCTACAATGAGCAGTTCTTC. Encoded protein: CSASRFEAGYNEQFF.

In the case of this clonotype: One end of the junction does not line up with germline, which may come from a read error. V usage is TRBV5-4 and J usage is TRBJ2-7, with D perhaps matching TRBD1 or TRBD2 (5 bases each). The last part of the DNA fits TRBJ2-5 better; the J call may be wrong. The germline gives CDR1 SGHNT, CDR2 YYREEE (reference sequence). This CDR3 spans 13 amino acids. As DNA, the CDR3 is TGTGCCATCAGCTACCGGGACGGATGGACCCAGTACTTC. It codes for CAISYRDGWTQYF.

This clonotype was detected ten times or more. The chain couples TRBV29-1 to TRBJ2-1; D ambiguous. V gave up 4 bases and J gave up 3 bases, with 4 bases separating them. Germline lookup yields CDR1 SQVTM and CDR2 ANQGSEA. The CDR3 loop spans 11 amino acids. The CDR3 DNA is TGCAGCGTTGGGAGCTACAATGAGCAGTTCTTC. It translates to CSVGSYNEQFF.

This clonotype came up a few times. The chain joins TRBV25-1 to TRBJ2-1; no definite D call. The CDR3 consists of 15 residues. The germline V gene encodes CDR1 MGHDK and CDR2 SYGVNS. V lost 0 bases and J 8 bases, leaving 14 bases between the germline ends. CDR3 amino acids: CASSEYGILSDEQFF. The CDR3 coding sequence is TGTGCCAGCAGTGAATACGGAATCCTATCGGATGAGCAGTTCTTC.